The rows below give T cell receptor beta chains drawn from one sample of a study of blood T cell repertoires in COVID-19. Profiling relied on immunoSEQ multiplex PCR, and the TCRdb table lists in-frame clones only, not all of them. The table lists approximately 150,000 clones, over 75% of them singletons, with roughly 4% in the top ten. Sequences were obtained from PBMCs or T cells enriched from blood (not recorded which). These receptors were collected from a man aged 50 to 60 in a cohort exposed to, infected with or recovered from COVID-19 (not recorded which). CDR3s include the opening cysteine and the closing phenylalanine or tryptophan. D genes are given only for firm matches. A clone size is listed for some rows: how often the clone was seen (once, few, many), or a class if it is expanded.

NA | TRBJ2-3 | TRBV24-1 | NA | TGTGCCACCAGTGAGGGGCCCCCAGATACGCAGTATTTT | CATSEGPPDTQYF
NA | TRBJ1-2 | TRBV7-2 | NA | TGTGCCAGCAGCTTAGCTTTGCCAGGGTCTTACTATGGCTACACCTTC | CASSLALPGSYYGYTF
TRBD1 | TRBJ2-1 | TRBV14 | NA | TGTGCCAGCAGCCAAGGACCCGGGGACAGGGGTTTTATCTGGGTCAATGAGCAGTTCTTC | CASSQGPGDRGFIWVNEQFF
NA | TRBJ1-2 | TRBV5-4 | NA | TGTGCCAGCAGCCCAGATACAGTAGGCTATGGCTACACCTTC | CASSPDTVGYGYTF
NA | TRBJ2-5 | TRBV6-5 | NA | TGTGCCAGCAGTTACTCAGGCGTCCAGGGGGGAGAGACTCAGTACTTC | CASSYSGVQGGETQYF
NA | TRBJ1-3 | TRBV3-1/TRBV3-2 | NA | TGTGCCAGCAGCCAAGGCAGGAGGCCTGGAAACACCATATATTTT | CASSQGRRPGNTIYF
NA | TRBJ2-1 | TRBV24-1 | once | TGTGCCACCAGTGATTTGAGCGGCGCAGACAATGAGCAGTTCTTC | CATSDLSGADNEQFF
TRBD1 | TRBJ2-5 | TRBV18 | NA | TGTGCCAGCTCACTTCGGACAGGGAGGAGGGAGACCCAGTACTTC | CASSLRTGRRETQYF
TRBD1 | TRBJ1-1 | TRBV5-1 | NA | TGCGCCAGCAGCCCGGACAGGGGAGATGAAACTGAAGCTTTCTTT | CASSPDRGDETEAFF
TRBD1 | TRBJ1-5 | TRBV6-5 | NA | TGTGCCAGCAGTTTCGGACAGGGCGGGCATCAGCCCCAGCATTTT | CASSFGQGGHQPQHF
NA | TRBJ1-3 | TRBV5-1 | NA | TGCGCCAGCAGCTGGGGGCCGCAGGGTTCTGGAAACACCATATATTTT | CASSWGPQGSGNTIYF
TRBD2 | TRBJ2-3 | TRBV7-2 | once | TGTGCCAGCAGCTTAGCATCGGGGGGGAGCACAGATACGCAGTATTTT | CASSLASGGSTDTQYF
TRBD1 | TRBJ1-1 | TRBV11-3 | few | TGTGCCAGCAGCGCGGAGGGACAGGAAATGAACACTGAAGCTTTCTTT | CASSAEGQEMNTEAFF
TRBD1 | TRBJ2-1 | TRBV9 | NA | TGTGCCAGCAGCCCGGGACAGGGGACATACAATGAGCAGTTCTTC | CASSPGQGTYNEQFF
NA | TRBJ1-3 | TRBV7-9 | NA | TGTGCCAGCAGCTTATCGGCGGGCGGAAACACCATATATTTT | CASSLSAGGNTIYF
TRBD2 | TRBJ2-5 | TRBV18 | NA | TGTGCCAGCTCCCCTACTAGCGGGAGCAACCAAGAGACCCAGTACTTC | CASSPTSGSNQETQYF
TRBD1 | TRBJ1-1 | TRBV10-3 | NA | TGTGCCATCAGTGAGTCAACAGGGGTAGCTTTCTTT | CAISESTGVAFF
TRBD2 | TRBJ2-1 | TRBV7-8 | once | TGTGCCAGCAGCTTTCTAGCGGGGACCTTGCAAGAGCAGTTCTTC | CASSFLAGTLQEQFF
TRBD1 | TRBJ2-7 | TRBV4-3 | NA | TGCGCCAGCAGCCAAGAGGGACAGGGGGCTTACGAGCAGTACTTC | CASSQEGQGAYEQYF
TRBD1 | TRBJ1-2 | TRBV5-1 | once | TGCGCCAGCAGCCCGACAGGGTTTGGTGGCTACACCTTC | CASSPTGFGGYTF
TRBD2 | TRBJ2-1 | TRBV10-3 | NA | TGTGCCATCAGAGACTCTAGCGGGACTTACAATGAGCAGTTCTTC | CAIRDSSGTYNEQFF
NA | TRBJ2-2 | TRBV5-6 | NA | TGTGCCAGCAGCTTCGGGTTCCCCGGCGGGGAGCTGTTTTTT | CASSFGFPGGELFF
NA | TRBJ1-5 | TRBV24-1 | NA | TGTGCCACCAGTGAGTCTGATCAGCCCCAGCATTTT | CATSESDQPQHF
TRBD1 | TRBJ1-2 | TRBV18 | NA | TGTGCCAGCTCACCGACAGGGGGGGACTATGGCTACACCTTC | CASSPTGGDYGYTF
TRBD1 | TRBJ1-1 | TRBV7-2 | NA | TGTGCCAGCAGCTTCAATCAGGGGGCGCGTGGGAACGCTGAAGCTTTCTTT | CASSFNQGARGNAEAFF
NA | TRBJ1-3 | TRBV5-1 | NA | TGCGCCAGCAGCCAGACAGGAAACTCTGGAAACACCATATATTTT | CASSQTGNSGNTIYF
NA | TRBJ1-2 | TRBV30 | NA | TGTGCCTGGAGTCTGGCAGGGGCTGGGTATGGCTACACCTTC | CAWSLAGAGYGYTF
NA | TRBJ1-1 | TRBV10-3 | few | TGTGCCATCAGTGAGAGGAGGGGGGGAGAGTTGAACACTGAAGCTTTCTTT | CAISERRGGELNTEAFF
NA | TRBJ2-7 | TRBV3-1/TRBV3-2 | NA | TGTGCCAGCAGCCGGGGCCCCTACCGACGGGCTGAGACCTACGAGCAGTACTTC | CASSRGPYRRAETYEQYF
TRBD1 | TRBJ1-2 | TRBV27 | NA | TGTGCCAGCAGTGGATCAGGGGGTGGCTACACCTTC | CASSGSGGGYTF
NA | TRBJ2-3 | TRBV3-1/TRBV3-2 | NA | TGTGCCAGCAGCCAACGGGGAGGTCTCACAGATACGCAGTATTTT | CASSQRGGLTDTQYF
NA | TRBJ2-2 | TRBV23-1 | NA | TGCGCCAGCAGACCAGGGTGTGGCACCGGGGAGCTGTTTTTT | CASRPGCGTGELFF
TRBD2 | TRBJ2-5 | TRBV5-1 | NA | TGCGCCAGCAGCTCGGCTCTGACTAGCGACCAAGAGACCCAGTACTTC | CASSSALTSDQETQYF
TRBD1 | TRBJ2-7 | TRBV11-2 | NA | TGTGCCAGCAGCTCACCAGGGGGCGCCTACGAGCAGTACTTC | CASSSPGGAYEQYF
TRBD1 | TRBJ1-6 | TRBV29-1 | NA | TGCAGCGCCAGACAGGGGGCTCTAGATTCACCCCTCCACTTT | CSARQGALDSPLHF
TRBD2 | TRBJ2-3 | TRBV24-1 | NA | TGTGCCACCAGTGATAATGGACTAGCGGGGGTCACAGATACGCAGTATTTT | CATSDNGLAGVTDTQYF
NA | TRBJ1-2 | TRBV4-1 | few | TGCGCCAGCAGCCCCCAGGGGAACTATGGCTACACCTTC | CASSPQGNYGYTF
NA | TRBJ2-5 | TRBV2 | many | TGTGCCAGCGGCCGAGAGACCCAGTACTTC | CASGRETQYF
NA | TRBJ1-2 | TRBV2 | few | TGTGCCAGCAGTGAACGGCAAGGGAGGAACTATGGCTACACCTTC | CASSERQGRNYGYTF
TRBD1 | TRBJ2-7 | TRBV27 | few | TGTGCCAGCAGTCGCGGACAGGGGACCTACGAGCAGTACTTC | CASSRGQGTYEQYF
TRBD1 | TRBJ1-1 | TRBV28 | NA | TGTGCCAGCAGGGCGGACAGGGGGCGTAGTGTGAACACTGAAGCTTTCTTT | CASRADRGRSVNTEAFF
TRBD2 | TRBJ2-1 | TRBV7-7 | NA | TGTGCCAGCAGCTTGGGACTAGCGGGAGCCTACAATGAGCAGTTCTTC | CASSLGLAGAYNEQFF